This T cell receptor (beta chain) was sequenced during a study of T cell changes during pregnancy in multiple sclerosis. Trimming took off 3 bases at V and 0 bases at J, with 7 bases between the two ends. There are 14 residues in the CDR3. Per the germline V gene, CDR1 is MNHEY and CDR2 is SMNVEV (reference sequence). Here immunoSEQ multiplex PCR was the method, and the copy in TCRdb shows in-frame clones only, minus some. The repertoire holds about 32,000 clones, 70% to 90% seen once, with over 8.5% in the top ten. The chain joins TRBV27 to TRBJ2-3, with D hard to call. This material consisted of CD8+ T cells from peripheral blood mononuclear cells, taken in the third trimester of pregnancy. The receptor comes from a female donor with multiple sclerosis, enrolled in a pregnancy study. This CDR3 reads CASSLTFSTDTQYF. CDR3 DNA sequence: TGTGCCAGCAGTTTGACTTTCAGCACAGATACGCAGTATTTT.